This T cell receptor (beta chain) is drawn from a study of post-analysis software for immune sequencing data. Findings of the study overall: TRBV segments more frequent in patients than in controls numbered five and included TRBV5-6, TRBV5-1 and TRBV20-1.

Per the germline V gene, CDR1 is MNHEY and CDR2 is SMNVEV (reference sequence). The CDR3 runs 17 residues. V lost 6 bases to trimming and J lost 4 bases; unmatched junction nucleotides: 12. Unique molecular identifiers had been added to the TCR beta cDNA libraries. Via MiXCR, TCRdb re-called the PCR reads, giving one row per CDR3 protein. The data show 650,000 to 850,000 distinct CDR3 sequences, 46% seen once. A note on this clonotype: What it binds is not known.

The specimen was blood. This clonotype originated in a girl aged 5-17 years with multiple sclerosis. The V call is TRBV27, the J call TRBJ2-1; 10 nucleotides match TRBD2. CDR3 amino acids: CASSAPPGTSEYNEQFF. CDR3 nucleotide sequence: TGTGCCAGCAGCGCCCCCCCCGGGACTAGCGAGTACAATGAGCAGTTCTTC.